These 25 T cell receptor beta chains were all obtained from the same sample, sequenced in a study of blood T cell repertoires in COVID-19. Some clones are missing from TCRdb's copy, which holds only in-frame ones; the method was immunoSEQ multiplex PCR. The data contain 200,000 to 250,000 clones, about 88% of them singletons. Input material: peripheral blood. These receptors came from a woman aged 50 to 60 with COVID-19, enrolled during active disease.

The chain recombines TRBV5-1 with TRBJ2-1; 8 bases line up with TRBD2. Germline V gives CDR1 SGHRS, CDR2 YFSETQ. V shed 4 bases, J shed 7 bases, and the junction held 10 bases outside the gene matches. The CDR3 contains 15 residues. The chain's CDR3 is CASSPGGAGANEQFF. CDR3 sequence (DNA): TGCGCCAGCAGCCCCGGGGGGGCGGGGGCTAATGAGCAGTTCTTC. The whole variable domain, remainder taken from reference TRBV5-1 and TRBJ2-1, is KAGVTQTPRYLIKTRGQQVTLSCSPISGHRSVSWYQQTPGQGLQFLFEYFSETQRNKGNFPGRFSGRQFSNSRSEMNVSTLELGDSALYLCASSPGGAGANEQFFGPGTRLTVL.

This clone was detected a few times. The gene calls are TRBV10-3 and TRBJ1-5; a possible D gene is TRBD1 (5 bases). The CDR3 has 14 amino acids. With 10 bases removed from V and 0 bases from J, the gap between germline ends came to 13 bases. CDR1 is ENHRY, CDR2 SYGVKD, per germline. The CDR3 DNA reads TGTGCCACCTTCGGGGGAGCTAGCAATCAGCCCCAGCATTTT. The encoded protein is CATFGGASNQPQHF.

V gene TRBV18 combines with J gene TRBJ1-2; 7 bases map to TRBD1. This CDR3 is 14 amino acids long. The ends lost 6 bases at V and 8 bases at J; junction bases unmatched: 12. Germline V gives CDR1 KGHSH, CDR2 LQKENI. The CDR3 DNA is TGTGCCAGCTCCCTGGAAGGGGGCCGGGAAGGCTACACCTTC. This codes for CASSLEGGREGYTF.

The rearrangement joins TRBV19 to TRBJ2-3, with D tentatively TRBD1 (5 bases). This CDR3 region has 16 residues. V lost 6 bases to trimming and J lost 0 bases, with 16 bases between them. Germline V gene sequence: CDR1 LNHDA, CDR2 SQIVND (reference sequence). CDR3 residues: CASSQTATRSTDTQYF. The DNA for the CDR3 is TGTGCCAGTAGCCAGACAGCCACGAGGAGCACAGATACGCAGTATTTT.

This clone was found once. The J gene is TRBJ2-2, the V gene TRBV5-8; D unclear. The length of the CDR3 is 14 residues. The ends were cut back, 1 base at V and 1 base at J, with 5 bases in the middle. Germline lookup yields CDR1 SGHTS and CDR2 YDEGEE. CDR3: CASSLIQNTGELFF. Written as DNA, the CDR3 is TGTGCCAGCAGCTTGATACAGAACACCGGGGAGCTGTTTTTT.

The chain recombines TRBV15 with TRBJ1-2; the match to TRBD1 covers 11 bases. With V trimmed by 3 bases and J by 7 bases, 7 bases remained unmatched. The CDR3 totals 15 residues. The germline gives CDR1 LNHNV, CDR2 YYDKDF (reference sequence). The CDR3 coding sequence is TGTGCCACCAGCAGTGAGGACAGGGGGCAGGGTGGCTACACCTTC. It is translated as CATSSEDRGQGGYTF.

The chain couples TRBV28 to TRBJ2-7; tentative D call: TRBD2 (6 bases). CDR1 and CDR2 (germline): MDHEN, SYDVKM. The CDR3 runs 16 residues. V dropped 5 bases and J dropped 2 bases, with 19 bases sitting between them. CDR3 nucleotide sequence: TGTGCCAGCAGTCCCCGACTGGTTAGCGGTGCCTACGAGCAGTACGTC. It is translated as CASSPRLVSGAYEQYV.

CDR3 in amino acids: CASSQFSQETQYF. CDR3 sequence (DNA): TGTGCCAGCTCACAGTTCTCACAAGAGACCCAGTACTTC. V usage is TRBV12-3 or TRBV12-4 and J usage is TRBJ2-5; D ambiguous. The CDR3 loop spans 13 amino acids. Trimming shortened V by 8 bases and J by 2 bases, and 12 bases separated the two germline ends.

V and J are TRBV11-2 and TRBJ2-5, with a weak D call TRBD2 (6 bases). CDR1 is SGHAT, CDR2 FQNNGV, per germline. The CDR3 is made up of 13 amino acids. V was trimmed by 1 base and J by 6 bases, leaving 9 bases between them. CDR3 sequence reads: CASSLAGEKTQYF. CDR3 DNA sequence: TGTGCCAGCAGCTTAGCGGGGGAAAAGACCCAGTACTTC.

The chain recombines TRBV28 with TRBJ2-3; D possibly corresponds to TRBD1 (6 bases). CDR1 and CDR2 (germline): MDHEN, SYDVKM. Trimming took off 7 bases at V and 5 bases at J, with 16 bases between the two ends. There are 14 residues in the CDR3. The CDR3 spells CASNGQGRRDTQYF. The CDR3, as DNA: TGTGCCAGCAATGGGCAGGGGAGAAGAGATACGCAGTATTTT.

The chain combines TRBV28 with TRBJ2-3, with 8 nucleotides matching TRBD2. The CDR3 has 13 amino acids. V shed 1 base and J 9 bases; nucleotides not matched to a gene: 3. CDR1 is MDHEN, CDR2 SYDVKM, per germline. The CDR3 sequence: CASSLSGGETQYF. The CDR3 DNA reads as TGTGCCAGCAGTTTATCGGGAGGGGAAACGCAGTATTTT. Together with reference TRBV28 and TRBJ2-3, the CDR3 gives the full variable domain: DVKVTQSSRYLVKRTGEKVFLECVQDMDHENMFWYRQDPGLGLRLIYFSYDVKMKEKGDIPEGYSVSREKKERFSLILESASTNQTSMYLCASSLSGGETQYFGPGTRLTVL.

This chain connects TRBV18 to TRBJ2-3, with TRBD1 matching over 9 bases. J lost 6 bases, V lost 3 bases, and 7 bases had no gene match. CDR1 and CDR2 (germline): KGHSH, LQKENI. The CDR3 runs 15 residues. The CDR3 here is CASSPRGTGTDTQYF. CDR3 DNA: TGTGCCAGCTCACCCCGCGGGACAGGGACCGATACGCAGTATTTT.

The rearrangement joins TRBV12-3 or TRBV12-4 to TRBJ2-3, with D perhaps matching TRBD1 (5 bases). The CDR3 contains 11 residues. CDR3 in amino acids: CACRAADTQYF. The CDR3 nucleotides are TGTGCTTGCAGGGCGGCAGATACGCAGTATTTT.

The rearrangement uses TRBV28 and TRBJ2-7, with 9 bases lining up with TRBD1. V trimming: 2 bases; J trimming: 3 bases; junction bases outside the gene matches: 5. CDR3 length: 15 amino acids. Looked up from germline, CDR1 is MDHEN and CDR2 is SYDVKM. CDR3 in DNA: TGTGCCAGCAGTTTACCCGGGACAGGGATCTACGAGCAGTACTTC. It is translated as CASSLPGTGIYEQYF. The whole variable domain, filled in from reference TRBV28 and TRBJ2-7, reads DVKVTQSSRYLVKRTGEKVFLECVQDMDHENMFWYRQDPGLGLRLIYFSYDVKMKEKGDIPEGYSVSREKKERFSLILESASTNQTSMYLCASSLPGTGIYEQYFGPGTRLTVT.

This rearrangement joins TRBV7-6 to TRBJ2-3, with 12 bases matching TRBD2. Germline values: CDR1 SGHVS, CDR2 FNYEAQ. This CDR3 region has 20 residues. Trimming cost V 7 bases and J 0 bases; bases outside gene matches: 17. The chain's CDR3 is CASTPLVGTSGFASTDTQYF. The CDR3 region has the DNA TGTGCCAGCACCCCACTGGTAGGGACTAGCGGGTTCGCTAGCACAGATACGCAGTATTTT.

This clone was recorded once. The J gene is TRBJ2-1, the V gene TRBV28, with D maybe TRBD2 (6 bases). The V and J ends lost 3 bases and 8 bases respectively, with 20 bases between them. This CDR3 is built from 16 residues. Germline values: CDR1 MDHEN, CDR2 SYDVKM. The CDR3 DNA is TGTGCCAGCAGTTTCCCGGTTACCTCGGGGGTGGATGAGCAGTTCTTC. Translated: CASSFPVTSGVDEQFF.

J is TRBJ1-5 and V is TRBV30; TRBD1 might be the D (6 bases). In germline, CDR1 is GTSNPN, CDR2 SVGIG (reference sequence). Between the trimmed V and J ends, which lost 0 bases and 4 bases, there was a span of 16 bases. The length of the CDR3 is 16 residues. The chain's CDR3 is CAWSVRGRGENQPQHF. The CDR3 nucleotides are TGTGCCTGGAGTGTACGGGGCAGGGGAGAGAATCAGCCCCAGCATTTT.

The chain is built from TRBV5-6 and TRBJ2-7; 7 bases are a match to TRBD2. The CDR3 spans 15 residues. In germline, CDR1 is SGHDT, CDR2 YYEEEE. With V trimmed by 4 bases and J by 5 bases, 12 bases remained unmatched. The CDR3 bases are TGTGCCAGCAGCCCTCGGGGAGGGTTTAGGAACGAGCAGTACTTC. It specifies CASSPRGGFRNEQYF. The entire variable domain, with the rest obtained from reference TRBV5-6 and TRBJ2-7, is as follows: DAGVTQSPTHLIKTRGQQVTLRCSPKSGHDTVSWYQQALGQGPQFIFQYYEEEERQRGNFPDRFSGHQFPNYSSELNVNALLLGDSALYLCASSPRGGFRNEQYFGPGTRLTVT.

The chain uses TRBV7-9 and TRBJ2-7; tentative D call: TRBD2 (5 bases). Trimming took 5 bases from V and 6 from J, leaving 11 bases between them. Germline V gene sequence: CDR1 SEHNR, CDR2 FQNEAQ (reference sequence). This CDR3 has 12 residues. The CDR3 coding sequence is TGTGCCAGCAGCCCACGAGGAGGCGAGCAGTACGTC. Translation gives CASSPRGGEQYV.

This chain uses TRBV19 with TRBJ2-1; D unresolved. Deletions cut 3 bases from V and 0 bases from J, with 6 bases between. The V gene's germline CDR1 is LNHDA and CDR2 SQIVND (reference sequence). The CDR3 sequence is 14 residues long. In nucleotides, the CDR3 is TGTGCCAGTAGTATGTTTAGCTCCTACAATGAGCAGTTCTTC. Translating it yields CASSMFSSYNEQFF.

The genes are TRBV28 and TRBJ2-3; 9 bases are a match to TRBD1. V lost 4 bases, J lost 2 bases, and 10 bases stayed unmatched. This CDR3 has 17 amino acids. Germline V CDR1 and CDR2: MDHEN, SYDVKM. The CDR3 region is CASSSPGTGRPTDTQYF. The CDR3 DNA reads as TGTGCCAGCAGTTCCCCCGGGACAGGGCGCCCCACAGATACGCAGTATTTT.

The chain uses TRBV3-1 (or the pseudogene TRBV3-2) and TRBJ2-7; 10 nucleotides match TRBD2. CDR1 is LGHDT, CDR2 YNNKEL, per germline (reference sequence). The CDR3 runs to 14 residues. With V trimmed by 4 bases and J by 2 bases, 2 bases remained unmatched. The CDR3 bases are TGTGCCAGCAGCCCAGCGGGGGGGACCTACGAGCAGTACTTC. It yields the protein CASSPAGGTYEQYF.

This chain links TRBV10-2 with TRBJ2-5; the D is unclear. The CDR3 totals 12 residues. The V end was cut by 8 bases, the J end by 3 bases, with 10 bases between. The germline CDR1 and CDR2 sequences are WSHSY and SAAADI. CDR3: CASLQPKETQYF. The CDR3 coding sequence is TGCGCCAGCTTACAGCCCAAAGAGACCCAGTACTTC.

This sequence joins TRBV27 and TRBJ1-3; 8 bases line up with TRBD1. The J segment lost 1 base and the V segment lost 5 bases, leaving 10 bases of the junction unmatched. Germline values: CDR1 MNHEY, CDR2 SMNVEV (reference sequence). CDR3 length equals 17 residues. This chain's CDR3 is CASSPLYRGKSGNTIYF. CDR3 in DNA: TGTGCCAGCAGTCCCCTCTACAGGGGGAAGTCTGGAAACACCATATATTTT.

The gene calls are TRBV28 and TRBJ1-2; 7 nucleotides agree with TRBD1. From germline, CDR1 is MDHEN and CDR2 SYDVKM. CDR3 length: 15 amino acids. Trimming at V came to 3 bases and at J to 9 bases, leaving 13 bases not matched to a gene. The CDR3 nucleotides are TGTGCCAGCAGTTTCCCTACAGGGGACGGTGTGAGCTACACCTTC. It translates to CASSFPTGDGVSYTF.